This TCR beta chain emerged from a study of cytomegalovirus exposure and HLA in healthy donors. Study observations and caveats: In a later analysis, compared with equally common non-associated chains, HLA-associated beta chains were more expanded.

Use of 60 Vbeta and 13 Jbeta primers characterized the PCR. The assay was immunoSEQ multiplex PCR, and TCRdb's table has in-frame clones only and misses some. The sample contains 100,000 to 120,000 clones, about three quarters of which appear only once. Only a few counts were recorded for this clone. The antigen is undetermined. Germline V lookup: CDR1 GTSNPN, CDR2 SVGIG (reference sequence). The V segment lost 5 bases and the J segment 0 bases; nucleotides outside the gene matches: 3. The CDR3 length is 14 residues. The rearrangement links TRBV30 to TRBJ2-4; 8 bases are a match to TRBD1. Sequenced material: PBMCs. The sequence was obtained from a woman aged 25 to 39 in good health and CMV-seronegative. The CDR3 loop is CAWGTGGAKNIQYF. In DNA, the CDR3 is TGTGCCTGGGGAACAGGGGGAGCCAAAAACATTCAGTACTTC.